This TCR beta chain originates from a study of CD4 and CD8 cells across lung adenocarcinoma regions (dated by TCRdb to the late 2010s). For context, the study as a whole: Intratumor heterogeneity of the T cell receptor repertoire was examined by comparing tumor centers with tumor margins.

Library preparation was by PCR. The data were produced on a HiSeq X Ten. Using fastp at Q25 and MiXCR, TCRdb reprocessed the public reads and kept productive beta chains. Each CDR3 protein appears once, grouped with its most common genes and DNA. In this sample the table shows about 20,000 distinct CDR3 sequences, approximately 50% of which occur a single time. The ten largest make up around a quarter of the sample. The donors were patients who had localized lung adenocarcinoma, which is a subtype of non-small cell lung cancer. The samples were taken from the centers of localized lung adenocarcinomas. For TCR repertoire analysis, CD8+ T cells taken from tumor tissue were profiled apart from CD4+ T cells. A note on this clonotype: The antigen it binds to is not known. Within one base of it there is no much larger clone, and no base qualities were kept.

According to the germline V gene (reference sequence), CDR1 reads SGHNT and CDR2 reads YYREEE. Including cysteine and phenylalanine, the CDR3 has 15 amino acids. Only the CDR3 DNA is retained, 45 bases long and in frame from the first base. The germline V end is reduced by 0 bases and the J end by 7 bases; junction bases left unmatched: 7. The rearranged chain carries TRBV5-4 and TRBJ2-5, with 9 central nucleotides matching TRBD1. This receptor was identified in a female donor with lung adenocarcinoma. The CD4 and CD8 labels of this study may be unreliable. Sequencing was performed on CD8+ T cells from the center of a lung tumor. In light of the paper, this sample's cell subset or site label describes: tumor center region. The CDR3 here reads CASSLGQGGARTQYF. The DNA sequence is TGTGCCAGCAGCTTGGGACAGGGGGGTGCTCGGACCCAGTACTTC.